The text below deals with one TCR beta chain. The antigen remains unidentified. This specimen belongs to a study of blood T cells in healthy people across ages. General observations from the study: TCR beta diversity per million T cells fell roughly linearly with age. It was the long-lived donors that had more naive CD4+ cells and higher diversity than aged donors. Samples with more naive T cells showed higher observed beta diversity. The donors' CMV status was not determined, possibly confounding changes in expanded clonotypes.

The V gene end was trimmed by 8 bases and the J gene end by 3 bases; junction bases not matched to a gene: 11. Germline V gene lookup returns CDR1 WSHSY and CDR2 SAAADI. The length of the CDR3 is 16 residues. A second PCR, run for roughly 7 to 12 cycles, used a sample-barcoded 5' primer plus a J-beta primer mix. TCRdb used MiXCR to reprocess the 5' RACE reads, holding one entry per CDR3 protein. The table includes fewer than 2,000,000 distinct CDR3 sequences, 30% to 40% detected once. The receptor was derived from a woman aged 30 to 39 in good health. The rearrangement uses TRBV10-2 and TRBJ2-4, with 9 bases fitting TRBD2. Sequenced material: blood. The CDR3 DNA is TGCGCCAGCGAAGCGGGAGGACCACTTTACAAAAACATTCAGTACTTC. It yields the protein CASEAGGPLYKNIQYF.